The present entry profiles one TCR beta chain with its context. The V end was cut by 2 bases, the J end by 0 bases, with 8 bases between. The CDR3 loop spans 14 amino acids. The germline CDR1 and CDR2 sequences are LGHNA and YSLEER. The record originates from a study of blood T cell repertoires in COVID-19. The repertoire was sequenced with immunoSEQ multiplex PCR; TCRdb's copy has only in-frame clones and lacks some. Of about 480,000 clones listed, more than 75% were seen once; the top ten hold 1.5% to 2%. This TCR derives from a middle-aged woman who had recovered from COVID-19. The specimen sequenced was PBMCs or T cells enriched from blood (not recorded which). The chain links TRBV4-3 to TRBJ2-7; D might be TRBD2 (5 bases). CDR3 nucleotide sequence: TGCGCCAGCAGCCAACAGCGGAACTCCTACGAGCAGTACTTC. This codes for CASSQQRNSYEQYF.